These T cell receptor beta chains were read from a single sample in a study of T cell responses to AZD1222 COVID-19 vaccine. TCRdb's copy holds only in-frame clones and misses some; the assay was immunoSEQ multiplex PCR. The repertoire holds 100,000 or so clones, with 87% as singletons. The starting material was peripheral blood, obtained 28 days after the second AZD1222 dose. These receptors were obtained from an adult who received the AZD1222 COVID-19 vaccine. Both conserved end residues are part of each CDR3. A D gene is named only where the DNA matches it firmly. Size values are once, few and many counts, or a class for expanded clones, and some rows have none.

v_call: TRBV12-3/TRBV12-4; j_call: TRBJ1-1; clone_size: .; d_call: .; cdr3_nt: TGTGCCAGCAGTTTAAGGAACACTGAAGCTTTCTTT; cdr3_aa: CASSLRNTEAFF
v_call: TRBV28; j_call: TRBJ1-4; clone_size: .; d_call: .; cdr3_nt: TGTGCCAGCACCGCGGCCGGGCAGGGGAGGAAACTGTTTTTT; cdr3_aa: CASTAAGQGRKLFF
v_call: TRBV7-2; j_call: TRBJ2-5; clone_size: .; d_call: .; cdr3_nt: TGTGCCAGCAGCTTGAGAGGGGAGACCCAGTACTTC; cdr3_aa: CASSLRGETQYF
v_call: TRBV7-2; j_call: TRBJ1-2; clone_size: .; d_call: .; cdr3_nt: TGTGCCAGCAGCTTAGACAGGGCCAATGGCTACACCTTC; cdr3_aa: CASSLDRANGYTF
v_call: TRBV3-1/TRBV3-2; j_call: TRBJ2-7; clone_size: .; d_call: TRBD2; cdr3_nt: TGTGCCAGCTCTCCCCTGGAGGGAGGGTTATACGAGCAGTACTTC; cdr3_aa: CASSPLEGGLYEQYF
v_call: TRBV10-2; j_call: TRBJ2-3; clone_size: .; d_call: .; cdr3_nt: TGCGCCAGCGGGGAGGGGGGAGATACGCAGTATTTT; cdr3_aa: CASGEGGDTQYF
v_call: TRBV11-2; j_call: TRBJ2-1; clone_size: .; d_call: TRBD2; cdr3_nt: TGTGCCAGCAGCAAAAGGACTAGCGGGAGGGCCAGCTCCTACAATGAGCAGTTCTTC; cdr3_aa: CASSKRTSGRASSYNEQFF
v_call: TRBV4-3; j_call: TRBJ1-2; clone_size: .; d_call: .; cdr3_nt: TGCGCCAGCAGCCAAGATGGGGGCAGCTATGGCTACACCTTC; cdr3_aa: CASSQDGGSYGYTF
v_call: TRBV15; j_call: TRBJ2-7; clone_size: .; d_call: .; cdr3_nt: TGTGCCACCAGCAGGGACCGAGGACCCTACGAGCAGTACTTC; cdr3_aa: CATSRDRGPYEQYF
v_call: TRBV7-8; j_call: TRBJ1-4; clone_size: .; d_call: TRBD1; cdr3_nt: TGTGCCAGCAGCAAGGGAGCCAGGGGGAATAATGAAAAACTGTTTTTT; cdr3_aa: CASSKGARGNNEKLFF
v_call: TRBV7-9; j_call: TRBJ2-2; clone_size: .; d_call: .; cdr3_nt: TGTGCCAGCAGCTCATCCACAGGAACGAACACCGGGGAGCTGTTTTTT; cdr3_aa: CASSSSTGTNTGELFF
v_call: TRBV6-4; j_call: TRBJ2-7; clone_size: .; d_call: TRBD2; cdr3_nt: TGTGCCACCCGGACTAGCAACTACGAGCAGTACTTC; cdr3_aa: CATRTSNYEQYF
v_call: TRBV7-9; j_call: TRBJ2-7; clone_size: .; d_call: TRBD2; cdr3_nt: TGTGCCAGCAGCCCCAGGACTAGCGGGAGCGGATTTTCCTACGAGCAGTACTTC; cdr3_aa: CASSPRTSGSGFSYEQYF
v_call: TRBV4-2; j_call: TRBJ1-6; clone_size: .; d_call: .; cdr3_nt: TGTGCCAGCAGCCAAGAAGGGCAGGGGACCCTATCACCCCTCCACTTT; cdr3_aa: CASSQEGQGTLSPLHF
v_call: TRBV5-1; j_call: TRBJ2-2; clone_size: .; d_call: .; cdr3_nt: TGCGCCAGCAGCTTGGGGCAGCACACCGGGGAGCTGTTTTTT; cdr3_aa: CASSLGQHTGELFF
v_call: TRBV28; j_call: TRBJ2-5; clone_size: .; d_call: TRBD2; cdr3_nt: TGTGCCAGCAGTTTGACTAGCGGGAGGGCAGCTAAACAAGAGACCCAGTACTTC; cdr3_aa: CASSLTSGRAAKQETQYF
v_call: TRBV18; j_call: TRBJ1-1; clone_size: few; d_call: .; cdr3_nt: TGTGCCAGCTCACCTGAGGCAGGGAAGATGAACACTGAAGCTTTCTTT; cdr3_aa: CASSPEAGKMNTEAFF
v_call: TRBV9; j_call: TRBJ2-7; clone_size: .; d_call: .; cdr3_nt: TGTGCCAGCAGCGTAGAGGGGGGCAGATCCTCTGAGCAGTACTTC; cdr3_aa: CASSVEGGRSSEQYF
v_call: TRBV2; j_call: TRBJ2-7; clone_size: .; d_call: .; cdr3_nt: TGTGCCAGCAGTGAGGGATCTACCTACGAGCAGTACTTC; cdr3_aa: CASSEGSTYEQYF
v_call: TRBV30; j_call: TRBJ2-1; clone_size: .; d_call: TRBD2; cdr3_nt: TGTGCCTGGAAAACTAGCGGGGGCAATGAGCAGTTCTTC; cdr3_aa: CAWKTSGGNEQFF
v_call: TRBV9; j_call: TRBJ2-5; clone_size: .; d_call: TRBD2; cdr3_nt: TGTGCCAGCAGCGTAGCTGGGAGGGCCCAAGGGGAGACCCAGTACTTC; cdr3_aa: CASSVAGRAQGETQYF
v_call: TRBV7-2; j_call: TRBJ1-1; clone_size: .; d_call: TRBD1; cdr3_nt: TGTGCCAGCAGCTCGACAGGGAAGGCTGAAGCTTTCTTT; cdr3_aa: CASSSTGKAEAFF
v_call: TRBV6-4; j_call: TRBJ2-3; clone_size: few; d_call: .; cdr3_nt: TGTGCCAGCAGTGACAAGACTAGTGGCCCAGATACGCAGTATTTT; cdr3_aa: CASSDKTSGPDTQYF
v_call: TRBV7-8; j_call: TRBJ2-7; clone_size: .; d_call: TRBD1; cdr3_nt: TGTGCCAGCAGCTTAGAAGCGGCAGGGGGCTACGAGCAGTACTTC; cdr3_aa: CASSLEAAGGYEQYF
v_call: TRBV5-1; j_call: TRBJ1-1; clone_size: once; d_call: .; cdr3_nt: TGCGCCAGCAGCTTGGGAGGTAAACTAGATGAAGCTTTCTTT; cdr3_aa: CASSLGGKLDEAFF
v_call: TRBV11-3; j_call: TRBJ2-5; clone_size: .; d_call: TRBD1; cdr3_nt: TGTGCCAGCAGCGACGGGACAGGGCTTCAAGAGACCCAGTACTTC; cdr3_aa: CASSDGTGLQETQYF
v_call: TRBV24-1; j_call: TRBJ2-1; clone_size: .; d_call: TRBD2; cdr3_nt: TGTGCCACCAGTGTAATGGGACTAGCGGGAGATGAGCAGTTCTTC; cdr3_aa: CATSVMGLAGDEQFF
v_call: TRBV4-1; j_call: TRBJ1-6; clone_size: .; d_call: .; cdr3_nt: TGCGCCAGCAGCCAAGTAACCCAGGGGAGCTCCTATAATTCACCCCTCCACTTT; cdr3_aa: CASSQVTQGSSYNSPLHF
v_call: TRBV7-8; j_call: TRBJ1-1; clone_size: .; d_call: .; cdr3_nt: TGTGCCAGCAGCTTAGTGCCCAAGAACACTGAAGCTTTCTTT; cdr3_aa: CASSLVPKNTEAFF
v_call: TRBV5-4; j_call: TRBJ1-2; clone_size: .; d_call: .; cdr3_nt: TGTGCCAGCAGCTTGTCGTCAGGGAGAGGCTACACCTTC; cdr3_aa: CASSLSSGRGYTF
v_call: TRBV3-1/TRBV3-2; j_call: TRBJ2-7; clone_size: .; d_call: TRBD1; cdr3_nt: TGTGCCAGCAGCCAACCGGTGGGGACAGGGGACGACGAGCAGTACTTC; cdr3_aa: CASSQPVGTGDDEQYF
v_call: TRBV5-1; j_call: TRBJ2-5; clone_size: many; d_call: TRBD1; cdr3_nt: TGCGCCAGCAGCTATTCAGTCCAGGGGGCTGGGGAGACCCAGTACTTC; cdr3_aa: CASSYSVQGAGETQYF
v_call: TRBV3-1/TRBV3-2; j_call: TRBJ1-4; clone_size: few; d_call: .; cdr3_nt: TGTGCCAGCAGCCAAGAGGAAGAAAAACTGTTTTTT; cdr3_aa: CASSQEEEKLFF
v_call: TRBV9; j_call: TRBJ2-6; clone_size: .; d_call: TRBD1; cdr3_nt: TGTGCCAGCAGCGATACACAGGGGGCGCTTTCTGGGGCCAACGTCCTGACTTTC; cdr3_aa: CASSDTQGALSGANVLTF
v_call: TRBV30; j_call: TRBJ1-2; clone_size: .; d_call: .; cdr3_nt: TGTGCCTGGAGCGAAACCCCTAGGGCAGGGATAAACTATGGCTACACCTTC; cdr3_aa: CAWSETPRAGINYGYTF
v_call: TRBV4-1; j_call: TRBJ1-2; clone_size: .; d_call: .; cdr3_nt: TGCGCCAGCAGCCAAGATCGGGGACCCCACTATGGCTACACCTTC; cdr3_aa: CASSQDRGPHYGYTF
v_call: TRBV5-1; j_call: TRBJ2-7; clone_size: .; d_call: TRBD2; cdr3_nt: TGCGCCAGCAGCTTGCGGATTAGCGGGATGTACGAGCAGTACTTC; cdr3_aa: CASSLRISGMYEQYF
v_call: TRBV9; j_call: TRBJ2-1; clone_size: once; d_call: TRBD2; cdr3_nt: TGTGCCAGCAGCGCGTCCGGGACTAGCTACAATGAGCAGTTCTTC; cdr3_aa: CASSASGTSYNEQFF
v_call: TRBV5-6; j_call: TRBJ1-5; clone_size: .; d_call: .; cdr3_nt: TGTGCCAGCAGCTTGGAAGGGGATGCAGGCAATCAGCCCCAGCATTTT; cdr3_aa: CASSLEGDAGNQPQHF
v_call: TRBV7-9; j_call: TRBJ1-2; clone_size: few; d_call: .; cdr3_nt: TGTGCCAGCAGCTTACCTATGACAGTATATGGCTACACCTTC; cdr3_aa: CASSLPMTVYGYTF
v_call: TRBV30; j_call: TRBJ2-7; clone_size: .; d_call: .; cdr3_nt: TGTGCCTGGAGTTGGGAACTAGGGTTTTACGAGCAGTACTTC; cdr3_aa: CAWSWELGFYEQYF
v_call: TRBV18; j_call: TRBJ2-1; clone_size: .; d_call: .; cdr3_nt: TGTGCCAGCTCAAGGGGGAGCTCCTACAATGAGCAGTTCTTC; cdr3_aa: CASSRGSSYNEQFF
v_call: TRBV6-5; j_call: TRBJ1-2; clone_size: .; d_call: TRBD1; cdr3_nt: TGTGCCAGCAGAAACCAAGGGGGCGCGTATGGCTACACCTTC; cdr3_aa: CASRNQGGAYGYTF
v_call: TRBV9; j_call: TRBJ2-7; clone_size: once; d_call: .; cdr3_nt: TGTGCCAGCAGCCCTCTTCTGGAGTGGGACTACGAGCAGTACTTC; cdr3_aa: CASSPLLEWDYEQYF
v_call: TRBV19; j_call: TRBJ2-7; clone_size: .; d_call: TRBD2; cdr3_nt: TGTGCCAGCCGGACTAGCGGGAGCTCCTACGAGCAGTACTTC; cdr3_aa: CASRTSGSSYEQYF
v_call: TRBV27; j_call: TRBJ2-1; clone_size: .; d_call: TRBD2; cdr3_nt: TGTGCCAGCAGTTTAAGGGAAGCGGGAGTGTATGAGCAGTTCTTC; cdr3_aa: CASSLREAGVYEQFF
v_call: TRBV28; j_call: TRBJ1-4; clone_size: .; d_call: TRBD1; cdr3_nt: TGTGCCAGCAGTTACCGGCAGGGTACCTCAACAGGGGGTGGTGAAAAACTGTTTTTT; cdr3_aa: CASSYRQGTSTGGGEKLFF
v_call: TRBV10-3; j_call: TRBJ1-1; clone_size: .; d_call: .; cdr3_nt: TGTGCCATCAGTCAGGACGGCCCGAGCACTGAAGCTTTCTTT; cdr3_aa: CAISQDGPSTEAFF
v_call: TRBV6-2/TRBV6-3; j_call: TRBJ2-7; clone_size: .; d_call: TRBD2; cdr3_nt: TGTGCCAGCAGTTACCGAGATAGCGGGGCCTACGAGCAGTACTTC; cdr3_aa: CASSYRDSGAYEQYF
v_call: TRBV9; j_call: TRBJ1-6; clone_size: .; d_call: .; cdr3_nt: TGTGCCAGCAGCGTAGTGGACCATAATTCACCCCTCCACTTT; cdr3_aa: CASSVVDHNSPLHF
v_call: TRBV28; j_call: TRBJ2-3; clone_size: .; d_call: TRBD1; cdr3_nt: TGTGCCAGCAGTCATAGACAGGGGTGGGCAGATACGCAGTATTTT; cdr3_aa: CASSHRQGWADTQYF
v_call: TRBV28; j_call: TRBJ2-3; clone_size: .; d_call: .; cdr3_nt: TGTGCCAGCAGTCCCAGGGCTGGTACGCAGTATTTT; cdr3_aa: CASSPRAGTQYF
v_call: TRBV2; j_call: TRBJ1-4; clone_size: .; d_call: .; cdr3_nt: TGTGCCAGCAGTGAAGCGCATGGGGGCGCGATAGAAAAACTGTTTTTT; cdr3_aa: CASSEAHGGAIEKLFF
v_call: TRBV6-6; j_call: TRBJ1-3; clone_size: .; d_call: .; cdr3_nt: TGTGCCAGCAGTCCTAAAATGACAGTTTACTCTGGAAACACCATATATTTT; cdr3_aa: CASSPKMTVYSGNTIYF
v_call: TRBV28; j_call: TRBJ2-7; clone_size: .; d_call: .; cdr3_nt: TGTGCCAGCAGTGGCGGACCCTACGAGCAGTACTTC; cdr3_aa: CASSGGPYEQYF
v_call: TRBV5-1; j_call: TRBJ1-4; clone_size: .; d_call: .; cdr3_nt: TGCGCCAGCAGCCCGGGCGCCGGTCGGGAAAAACTGTTTTTT; cdr3_aa: CASSPGAGREKLFF
v_call: TRBV20-1; j_call: TRBJ1-2; clone_size: .; d_call: TRBD1; cdr3_nt: TGCAGTGCTAGTGTATCGACAGGGGAATTCGATGGCTACACCTTC; cdr3_aa: CSASVSTGEFDGYTF
v_call: TRBV2; j_call: TRBJ1-5; clone_size: .; d_call: .; cdr3_nt: TGTGCCAGCAGCCTTAGACGCCTAGCAGATCAGCCCCAGCATTTT; cdr3_aa: CASSLRRLADQPQHF
v_call: TRBV6-5; j_call: TRBJ1-5; clone_size: .; d_call: .; cdr3_nt: TGTGCCACAAAACACCCAGTACAGGGACAGCCCCAGCATTTT; cdr3_aa: CATKHPVQGQPQHF